Listed here are 10 T cell receptor beta chains from one sample, sequenced in a study of preoperative IRX-2 immunotherapy in early breast cancer. Only in-frame clones appear in the TCRdb table, and some are missing; sequencing was by immunoSEQ multiplex PCR. The profile shows roughly 40,000 clones, around 77% of them singletons. The treatment was: preoperative locoregional IRX-2 cytokine immunotherapy. The sample in question was tumor tissue, obtained after IRX-2 immunotherapy. The receptors come from a human donor with breast cancer.

The chain carries TRBV23-1 and TRBJ2-3; weak D call: TRBD2 (6 bases). TRBV23-1 falls under the ORF class, with uncertain function. V was cut by 6 bases and J by 9 bases, with 16 bases left in between. CDR3 length: 13 amino acids. In DNA, the CDR3 is TGCGCCAGCAGCCGAGTCAAGGGAGGCACGCAGTATTTT. It codes for CASSRVKGGTQYF.

V gene TRBV6-7 combines with J gene TRBJ1-5; 9 bases fit TRBD1. TRBV6-7 is designated an ORF whose function remains uncertain. The CDR3 is made up of 15 amino acids. V trimming: 4 bases; J trimming: 9 bases; junction bases outside the gene matches: 10. CDR3 DNA: TGTGCCAGCAGTTGCTTGGGGACAGGGTATGGGCCCCAGCATTTT. Residues: CASSCLGTGYGPQHF.

V is TRBV7-1 and J is TRBJ2-3; TRBD2 matches 14 bases. TRBV7-1 is classed as an ORF, of uncertain function. The CDR3 runs 17 residues. V lost 4 bases to trimming and J lost 0 bases; unmatched junction nucleotides: 3. The CDR3 loop reads CASSLGTSGSSTDTQYF. The CDR3 nucleotides read TGTGCCAGCAGCTTAGGGACTAGCGGGAGTAGCACAGATACGCAGTATTTT.

The chain uses TRBV5-1 and TRBJ2-7; D is possibly TRBD1 (6 bases). Germline V CDR1 and CDR2: SGHRS, YFSETQ. This CDR3 region has 14 residues. Trimming pared 5 bases from V and 2 bases from J, leaving 14 bases between. CDR3 sequence (DNA): TGCGCCAGCAGTTCGGACAGTGTGGCCTACGAGCAGTACTTC. It encodes CASSSDSVAYEQYF.

The V gene is TRBV5-1, the J gene TRBJ2-1; D unclear. The CDR3 is 14 amino acids. Trimming cost V 7 bases and J 0 bases, with 11 bases left between them. The germline gives CDR1 SGHRS, CDR2 YFSETQ. This CDR3 reads CASAQSVSYNEQFF. As DNA, the CDR3 is TGCGCCAGCGCCCAGTCGGTCTCCTACAATGAGCAGTTCTTC.

The V call is TRBV19, the J call TRBJ2-3; D possibly uses TRBD1 or TRBD2 (5 bases each). In germline, CDR1 is LNHDA, CDR2 SQIVND (reference sequence). V lost 7 bases and J lost 2, with 22 bases in between. CDR3 length equals 17 residues. The CDR3 DNA sequence: TGTGCCAGTAAGAGGAGGAGTGGGCAGGGAGTCACAGATACGCAGTATTTT. It is translated as CASKRRSGQGVTDTQYF.

The CDR3 region has the DNA TGTGCCAGTAGTGCCTTTGAAGCCAAAAACATTCAGTACTTC. Translated, it gives CASSAFEAKNIQYF. This chain joins TRBV19 and TRBJ2-4; no clear D. CDR1 and CDR2 (germline): LNHDA, SQIVND (reference sequence). Trimming left V 5 bases short and J 0 bases short, with 8 bases between. CDR3 length: 14 residues.

The genes are TRBV10-1 and TRBJ2-3, with D tentatively TRBD2 (5 bases). This CDR3 has 15 amino acids. Trimming left V 0 bases short and J 2 bases short, with 9 bases between. Germline CDR1 WNHNN, CDR2 SYGVQD (reference sequence). The CDR3 DNA sequence: TGCGCCAGCAGTGAGTCGAGTAGCGTCACAGATACGCAGTATTTT. Translating it yields CASSESSSVTDTQYF.

This clone was counted between two and nine times. The V and J genes are TRBV7-6 and TRBJ2-1; either TRBD1 or TRBD2 may supply D (5 bases each). The CDR3 is 15 amino acids. Germline CDR1 SGHVS, CDR2 FNYEAQ. Trimming stripped 5 bases from V and 9 bases from J, with 20 bases between. CDR3 nucleotides: TGTGCCAGCAGCCCCCGGCCCGGGGCCGAGCGTGAGCAGTTCTTC. Translation: CASSPRPGAEREQFF.

The chain has TRBV6-7 and TRBJ2-7; the D call may be TRBD1 or TRBD2 (5 bases each). TRBV6-7 is an ORF, with its function uncertain. V was clipped by 8 bases and J by 4 bases, with 18 bases between them. The CDR3 consists of 14 residues. CDR3 nucleotide sequence: TGTGCCAGCGAGAGGGACCCTTTGGGTTACGAGCAGTACTTC. Translated, it gives CASERDPLGYEQYF.